A selection of T cell receptor beta chains follows, all from one sample in a study of blood T cell repertoires in COVID-19. Measured with immunoSEQ multiplex PCR; TCRdb has only the in-frame clones, and not every one. Among about 71,000 clones, about 81% were seen once, and the ten largest hold 12% to 15%. Sample: peripheral blood. Receptors were obtained from a woman aged 80 or over with acute or convalescent COVID-19. CDR3s include the opening cysteine and the closing phenylalanine or tryptophan. A D gene is named only where the DNA matches it firmly. Clone size is shown for a subset of rows, as once, few, many or a class of expanded clone.

j_call	clone_size	v_call	cdr3_length	d_call	cdr3_nt	cdr3_aa
TRBJ2-2	NA	TRBV4-3	18	TRBD2	TGCGCCAGCAGCCAAGACCGAGGACTAGCGGCGAACACCGGGGAGCTGTTTTTT	CASSQDRGLAANTGELFF
TRBJ2-5	NA	TRBV9	16	TRBD2	TGTGCCAGCAGCGTAGGGGTTTGGGGGGGCCAAGAGACCCAGTACTTC	CASSVGVWGGQETQYF
TRBJ2-5	NA	TRBV19	20	NA	TGTGCCAGTACCCTCTTTTGGAGGAGTGGAGGGTTTGCTAACCAAGAGACCCAGTACTTC	CASTLFWRSGGFANQETQYF
TRBJ1-1	NA	TRBV5-4	15	NA	TGTGCCAGCAGCTTGGCCATCACAAAGCGGACTGAAGCTTTCTTT	CASSLAITKRTEAFF
TRBJ1-2	NA	TRBV9	13	NA	TGTGCCAGCAGCGTAGGCAGGGATCATGGCTACACCTTC	CASSVGRDHGYTF
TRBJ1-2	NA	TRBV2	14	TRBD1	TGTGCCAGCAGTGAGAGGGGGCGCAGCTATGGCTACACCTTC	CASSERGRSYGYTF
TRBJ2-7	NA	TRBV13	14	NA	TGTGCCAGCAGCTTGGGACTTACCGCTTACGAGCAGTACTTC	CASSLGLTAYEQYF
TRBJ2-2	NA	TRBV27	14	NA	TGTGCCAGCAGTTCACAGGGTCTTACCGGGGAGCTGTTTTTT	CASSSQGLTGELFF
TRBJ2-7	NA	TRBV5-1	13	NA	TGCGCCAGCAGCTTGCTACAGAGCTACGAGCAGTACTTC	CASSLLQSYEQYF
TRBJ2-1	few	TRBV11-3	18	TRBD2	TGTGCCAGCAGCTTAGGAAAGGGACTAGCGGGAGGGCCAATTGAGCAGTTCTTC	CASSLGKGLAGGPIEQFF
TRBJ1-2	few	TRBV5-1	13	TRBD1	TGCGCCAGCAGCTCTGACAGGGGAGACGGCTACACCTTC	CASSSDRGDGYTF
TRBJ2-7	NA	TRBV5-1	13	NA	TGCGCCAGCAGAGCGGGACAAACCTACGAGCAGTACTTC	CASRAGQTYEQYF
TRBJ2-1	NA	TRBV6-6	15	TRBD2	TGTGCCAGCAGCCGGACTAGCGGGAGGGACAATGAGCAGTTCTTC	CASSRTSGRDNEQFF
TRBJ2-7	once	TRBV14	17	NA	TGTGCCAGCAGTAGTTCGGCGGGACGTACCCTCTCCTACGAGCAGTACTTC	CASSSSAGRTLSYEQYF
TRBJ1-5	once	TRBV19	13	NA	TGTGCCAGTAGATCCCAGGGCAATCAGCCCCAGCATTTT	CASRSQGNQPQHF
TRBJ1-2	NA	TRBV25-1	13	NA	TGTGCCAGCAGTGAACAGGCGACCTATGGCTACACCTTC	CASSEQATYGYTF
TRBJ2-1	NA	TRBV7-2	16	TRBD2	TGTGCCAGCAGCTTTGGACTAGCGGGAGGTGACAATGAGCAGTTCTTC	CASSFGLAGGDNEQFF
TRBJ2-6	NA	TRBV5-1	16	NA	TGCGCCAGCAGCTTAGCAGGGGCGACTGGGGCCAACGTCCTGACTTTC	CASSLAGATGANVLTF
TRBJ1-1	NA	TRBV24-1	14	NA	TGTGCCACCAGAACCCCTGGGGAGGCACCTGAAGCTTTCTTT	CATRTPGEAPEAFF
TRBJ2-7	NA	TRBV7-9	14	TRBD1	TGTGCCAGCAGCTTCCTACAGGGGCCCCACGAGCAGTACTTC	CASSFLQGPHEQYF
TRBJ2-3	NA	TRBV7-6	20	NA	TGTGCCAGCAGCTTAGCGTACGGGGGTGCGGGGATAACCAGAAGGGATACGCAGTATTTT	CASSLAYGGAGITRRDTQYF
TRBJ1-3	NA	TRBV11-2	17	TRBD1	TGTGCCAGCAGCTTCCGGGACAGTCCAGCCTCGGGAAACACCATATATTTT	CASSFRDSPASGNTIYF
TRBJ2-2	NA	TRBV11-2	15	NA	TGTGCCAGCACTGCCGGGACATCAAACACCGGGGAGCTGTTTTTT	CASTAGTSNTGELFF
TRBJ2-5	NA	TRBV9	17	TRBD2	TGTGCCAGCAGCGTGGGGGTAGCGGGAGAGCACCAAGAGACCCAGTACTTC	CASSVGVAGEHQETQYF
TRBJ2-3	once	TRBV19	13	NA	TGTGCCAGTAGTATGTTTGGAGTAAATACGCAGTATTTT	CASSMFGVNTQYF
TRBJ1-6	NA	TRBV27	17	NA	TGTGCCAGCAGGATCGCCAGGGCAGCCTCCTATAATTCACCCCTCCACTTT	CASRIARAASYNSPLHF
TRBJ1-3	NA	TRBV5-4	17	TRBD1	TGTGCCAGCAGCTTTACAGGGGGCTTGCTCTCTGGAAACACCATATATTTT	CASSFTGGLLSGNTIYF
TRBJ2-1	NA	TRBV4-1	17	TRBD1	TGCGCCAGCAGCGTAAGCGGACAGGGGACTGCCTTCAATGAGCAGTTCTTC	CASSVSGQGTAFNEQFF
TRBJ1-1	NA	TRBV5-4	15	NA	TGTGCCAGCAGCTCCACCGGGACACTGAACACTGAAGCTTTCTTT	CASSSTGTLNTEAFF
TRBJ2-1	once	TRBV13	15	TRBD2	TGTGCCAGCACTTCACTAGCGGTAAGCCGCAATGAGCAGTTCTTC	CASTSLAVSRNEQFF
TRBJ2-7	NA	TRBV6-1	16	TRBD1	TGTGCCAGCAGTGCACAAACCGGGACAGGGCCAACCGAGCAGTACTTC	CASSAQTGTGPTEQYF
TRBJ2-3	NA	TRBV5-1	15	TRBD2	TGCGCCAGCAGCGAGGGACTAGCGGGATCAGATACGCAGTATTTT	CASSEGLAGSDTQYF
TRBJ2-1	few	TRBV7-9	17	TRBD2	TGTGCCAGCAGCTTAGCGGGACTAGCGGGAGAGTACAATGAGCAGTTCTTC	CASSLAGLAGEYNEQFF
TRBJ2-5	NA	TRBV11-2	15	TRBD1	TGTGCCAGCAGCTTCTTAGACAGGGGCCAAGAGACCCAGTACTTC	CASSFLDRGQETQYF
TRBJ2-3	NA	TRBV29-1	15	TRBD2	TGCAGCGTCGAGCCTCTAGCGGGTATCGCGGATACGCAGTATTTT	CSVEPLAGIADTQYF
TRBJ1-4	few	TRBV6-2/TRBV6-3	15	TRBD1	TGTGCCAGCAGTTACGGACAGGGGTGGACGGAAAAACTGTTTTTT	CASSYGQGWTEKLFF
TRBJ2-5	NA	TRBV15	14	TRBD2	TGTGCCACCAGCAGAGACGGGACTAGCCAGACCCAGTACTTC	CATSRDGTSQTQYF
TRBJ1-1	NA	TRBV5-6	14	NA	TGTGCCAGCAGCTACTACAGGGTAAACACTGAAGCTTTCTTT	CASSYYRVNTEAFF
TRBJ1-2	NA	TRBV7-9	18	TRBD1	TGTGCCAGCAGCTTTGGGCGGGACAGGGGGCGCCTTACGTATGGCTACACCTTC	CASSFGRDRGRLTYGYTF
TRBJ2-3	NA	TRBV5-6	15	NA	TGTGCCAGCAGCTTCGACGGGACAAGCACAGATACGCAGTATTTT	CASSFDGTSTDTQYF
TRBJ2-1	NA	TRBV4-1	15	TRBD2	TGCGCCAGCAGCCAACTACTAGCGAGCCTTTCTGAGCAGTTCTTC	CASSQLLASLSEQFF
TRBJ2-7	NA	TRBV2	16	TRBD2	TGTGCCAGCAGTGACGATTGGTCTAGCGGCTCCTACGAGCAGTACTTC	CASSDDWSSGSYEQYF
TRBJ2-3	NA	TRBV20-1	15	TRBD2	TGCAGTGCTAGTTGGCCAGCGGGGGCCACAGATACGCAGTATTTT	CSASWPAGATDTQYF
TRBJ1-6	NA	TRBV5-8	17	TRBD1	TGTGCCAGCAGCTTGTTACATGGGACAGGAAATAATTCACCCCTCCACTTT	CASSLLHGTGNNSPLHF
TRBJ1-1	NA	TRBV14	13	NA	TGTGCCAGCAGCCCAGGGGTAAGAACTGAAGCTTTCTTT	CASSPGVRTEAFF
TRBJ2-2	NA	TRBV4-1	16	TRBD2	TGCGCCAGCAGCTCTAGCGGGCGGATGAACACCGGGGAGCTGTTTTTT	CASSSSGRMNTGELFF
TRBJ1-5	NA	TRBV6-2/TRBV6-3	13	NA	TGTGCCAGCAGCCTTGGGGCCGGTCAGCCCCAGCATTTT	CASSLGAGQPQHF
TRBJ2-3	NA	TRBV6-5	16	TRBD2	TGTGCCAGCAGTTACCGGGCTAGCGGTTCGACAGATACGCAGTATTTT	CASSYRASGSTDTQYF
TRBJ1-5	NA	TRBV2	15	NA	TGTGCCAGCAGACCAGGGGTTGGTAGCAATCAGCCCCAGCATTTT	CASRPGVGSNQPQHF
TRBJ2-7	NA	TRBV18	15	TRBD2	TGTGCCAGCTCACTTCGGACTAGCGGGAAATACGAGCAGTACTTC	CASSLRTSGKYEQYF
TRBJ2-1	NA	TRBV11-2	16	TRBD2	TGTGCCAGCAGCCAACTAGCGGGAGGGCCGCTAAGTGAGCAGTTCTTC	CASSQLAGGPLSEQFF
TRBJ2-3	NA	TRBV11-3	17	NA	TGTGCCAGCAGCTCCGAGTCTCGGGATATGGGAGCAGATACGCAGTATTTT	CASSSESRDMGADTQYF
TRBJ2-7	NA	TRBV19	13	TRBD2	TGTGCCAGTACCAATACCCGGGGGGACGAGCAGTACTTC	CASTNTRGDEQYF
TRBJ2-2	NA	TRBV29-1	12	NA	TGCAGCGTTGGAAGCGTCACCGGGGAGCTGTTTTTT	CSVGSVTGELFF
TRBJ1-1	NA	TRBV29-1	11	TRBD1	TGCAGCGTGAGGGACAGGGGGGTGGCTTTCTTT	CSVRDRGVAFF
TRBJ2-1	NA	TRBV24-1	16	TRBD2	TGTGCCACCAGTCCCCAACTAGCGGCCTCCTACAATGAGCAGTTCTTC	CATSPQLAASYNEQFF
TRBJ2-7	many	TRBV6-1	12	NA	TGTGCCAGCAGTGAATTCCTCGGCGAGCAGTACTTC	CASSEFLGEQYF
TRBJ1-2	NA	TRBV28	15	NA	TGTGCCAGCAGTCCCACGGGGTTCGGGCGCTATGGCTACACCTTC	CASSPTGFGRYGYTF
TRBJ2-7	NA	TRBV27	13	NA	TGTGCCAGCAGTCCGACTAGGTACTACGAGCAGTACTTC	CASSPTRYYEQYF